The 7 T cell receptor beta chains listed next were all sequenced from one sample in a study of T cell responses to AZD1222 COVID-19 vaccine. Libraries were prepared by immunoSEQ multiplex PCR; TCRdb keeps only in-frame clonotypes and omits some of them. The table lists some 200,000 clones, more than 85% of them singletons. The specimen comprised peripheral blood, sampled 28 days after the second AZD1222 dose. Every receptor here comes from an adult who received the AZD1222 COVID-19 vaccine.

V and J are TRBV10-1 and TRBJ1-1; D is uncertain. This CDR3 spans 13 amino acids. Germline values: CDR1 WNHNN, CDR2 SYGVQD (reference sequence). Trimming stripped 8 bases from V and 0 bases from J, with 10 bases between. Here the CDR3 DNA reads TGCGCCAGCCCGCAAAATGTGAACACTGAAGCTTTCTTT. Its protein is CASPQNVNTEAFF.

This chain connects TRBV2 to TRBJ1-5; 7 positions match TRBD1. This CDR3 spans 16 amino acids. Germline CDR1 is SNHLY and CDR2 is FYNNEI. Trimming took 6 bases from V and 7 from J; bases not matched to a gene: 15. Written as DNA, the CDR3 is TGTGCCAGCAGCCCTCGAGGGAACAGGGGAGTCCAGCCCCAGCATTTT. This encodes CASSPRGNRGVQPQHF. Full variable domain (remainder filled in from reference TRBV2 and TRBJ1-5): EPEVTQTPSHQVTQMGQEVILRCVPISNHLYFYWYRQILGQKVEFLVSFYNNEISEKSEIFDDQFSVERPDGSNFTLKIRSTKLEDSAMYFCASSPRGNRGVQPQHFGDGTRLSIL.

This clone was counted between two and nine times. One end of the junction varies from germline; a read error may be responsible. The chain couples TRBV7-7 to TRBJ2-7; D is possibly TRBD1 (5 bases). The CDR3 extends over 13 amino acids. CDR1 is SSHAT, CDR2 FNYEAQ, per germline (reference sequence). In DNA, the CDR3 is TGTGCTAGCAGTGATAGGGAAGGGGTCGAGCAGTACTTC. It codes for CASSDREGVEQYF. The variable domain in full, with the rest retrieved from reference TRBV7-7 and TRBJ2-7, is GAGVSQSPRYKVTKRGQDVTLRCDPISSHATLYWYQQALGQGPEFLTYFNYEAQPDKSGLPSDRFSAERPEGSISTLTIQRTEQRDSAMYRCASSDREGVEQYFGPGTRLTVT.

V gene TRBV10-3 combines with J gene TRBJ2-7; 7 bases match TRBD2. Germline V gene lookup returns CDR1 ENHRY and CDR2 SYGVKD. V shed 5 bases and J 0 bases; nucleotides not matched to a gene: 10. The CDR3 contains 16 residues. The CDR3 sequence is CAISQYLAGSSYEQYF. Written as DNA, the CDR3 is TGTGCCATCAGTCAGTACTTAGCGGGCAGCTCCTACGAGCAGTACTTC.

There are a few counts of this clone. The chain uses TRBV4-2 and TRBJ2-2; 9 bases agree with TRBD2. The CDR3 is made up of 16 amino acids. J lost 5 bases, V lost 2 bases, and 6 bases had no gene match. CDR1 is LGHNA, CDR2 YNFKEQ, per germline. CDR3 bases: TGTGCCAGCAGCCAATTGGAGACTAGCGGAACCGGGGAGCTGTTTTTT. Amino acids: CASSQLETSGTGELFF.

In this sample, this clone turned up once. The chain recombines TRBV28 with TRBJ1-6; D might be TRBD1 (5 bases). CDR1 and CDR2 (germline): MDHEN, SYDVKM. This CDR3 contains 15 residues. V was clipped by 6 bases and J by 5 bases, with 14 bases between them. CDR3 sequence reads: CASRSSWGDNSPLHF. In nucleotides, the CDR3 is TGTGCCAGCAGGAGCAGTTGGGGGGATAATTCACCCCTCCACTTT. Drawing the rest from reference TRBV28 and TRBJ1-6, the complete variable domain is DVKVTQSSRYLVKRTGEKVFLECVQDMDHENMFWYRQDPGLGLRLIYFSYDVKMKEKGDIPEGYSVSREKKERFSLILESASTNQTSMYLCASRSSWGDNSPLHFGNGTRLTVT.

This chain connects TRBV28 to TRBJ1-3, with no clear D. The CDR3 has 16 residues. Per the germline V gene, CDR1 is MDHEN and CDR2 is SYDVKM. The germline V and J ends were trimmed by 5 bases and 0 bases, with 14 bases remaining between them. For the CDR3, the DNA is TGTGCCAGCAGTGGTGAGGATCTAAACTCTGGAAACACCATATATTTT. It yields the protein CASSGEDLNSGNTIYF.